This TCR beta chain was recovered during a study of CD8 T cells in ankylosing spondylitis. Quantitative 5'-RACE was performed with molecular barcodes, and it yielded the TCR beta libraries. Each CDR3 protein is one row after TCRdb ran MiXCR on the 5' RACE reads. The profile shows approximately 130,000 distinct CDR3 sequences, roughly 11% of them singletons. The CDR3 is 15 amino acids. The V end lost 6 bases, the J end lost 7 bases, and 19 bases lay between the germline ends. The germline CDR1 and CDR2 sequences are MDHEN and SYDVKM. This clonotype was seen at least ten times. Antigen: not known. Study-wide results and caveats: Significant enrichment of disease-linked clones was reportedly seen in matched ankylosing spondylitis synovial fluid. Disease-linked clones, CD8+, were relatively rare in peripheral blood. Earlier authors reported some of these motif variants in reactive arthritis synovial fluid and blood.

This chain uses TRBV28 with TRBJ1-3; D gene ambiguous. The sample comprised blood, either unsorted or a sorted T cell fraction (not recorded which). The receptor was derived from a female donor with ankylosing spondylitis or in good health (not recorded which). CDR3 amino acids: CASRPFSGSRNTIYF. DNA of the CDR3: TGTGCCAGCAGGCCGTTTTCTGGGTCGCGGAACACCATATATTTT.